This T cell receptor (beta chain) was sequenced during a study of human T cells and chemical hapten exposure. For the study at large: Minor pooled library volume differences mainly drove per-sample TCR yield variation.

During construction of the library, unique molecular identifiers were attached to individual cDNA molecules for quantitative, reproducible TCR counting. In the source study's methods: Samples held a median of 95,638 TCRs, range roughly 20,000–750,000. One entry per CDR3 protein results from TCRdb running MiXCR on the RACE reads. The V and J calls and clone size are TCRdb's, not the authors'. Seen here are around 130,000 distinct CDR3 sequences, approximately 10% observed once, and the top ten hold 1.5% to 2%. This clonotype was observed a few times. Its antigen remains unknown. The CDR3 is 14 amino acids. The V end lost 3 bases, the J end lost 4 bases, and 13 bases lay between the germline ends. Per the germline V gene, CDR1 is SGHTA and CDR2 is FQGNSA. General study findings and limits: Sensitizing with DPC caused no change in TCRs above 1 in 1000 frequency.

Time point defined: healthy volunteer bleed at 2 weeks. The starting material, unfractionated whole blood, was used for total RNA extraction. The clonotype originates from a male donor in good health. Some clones in this sample may be carry-over from other donors' samples. The material sequenced was whole blood. The chain joins TRBV7-2 to TRBJ2-7; D uncertain. The CDR3 sequence is CASSLGPRSYEQYF. DNA for the CDR3: TGTGCCAGCAGCTTGGGTCCCAGATCTTACGAGCAGTACTTC.